This T cell receptor beta chain derives from a study of beta chain features in type 1 diabetes (dated by TCRdb to 2016 to 2018). Background on the whole study: Patients and healthy donors did not differ in mean age, gender distribution, total cell number or subset yield. The study compared TCRB repertoires of sorted circulating CD4+ T cell subsets between recently diagnosed type 1 diabetes patients and matched healthy donors. Regulatory and stem cell-like memory subsets were obtained from only 8 patients and roughly eight healthy donors, while naive and central memory subsets were obtained from all 28 donors. Across all samples, fewer than 110,000,000 sorted cells were examined, and cell number per subset correlated strongly with RNA yield. Broad study findings and their caveats: PCR might favor shorter templates, but patient and control samples were amplified and corrected together, so any skew would affect both groups equally. A moderate but significant shortening of TCRB CDR3 length was observed in type 1 diabetes patients in all four CD4+ subsets. Fewer insertions and more nucleotide deletions at VDJ recombination sites were observed in patients with type 1 diabetes, implying thymic rearrangement abnormalities. Naive, central memory and regulatory TCRB repertoires appeared to be more alike among patients than among healthy donors. HLA sub-analyses involved small numbers of individuals, so any influence of HLA type on TCRB rearrangement remained unresolved. Sequencing cDNA rather than genomic DNA could over-represent highly expressing activated cells, although activation and CD3 levels did not differ between groups.

Each donor gave one peripheral blood draw, about 110 mL on average, collected into heparinised tubes. Naive, central memory, regulatory and stem cell-like memory CD4+ T cells were sorted on a BD FACSAria II using a panel including CD45RO, CCR7, CD25, CD127, CD95 and CD27. All sorted populations exceeded 95% purity. PBMCs were separated immediately by Lymphoprep density gradient centrifugation and were stained directly, without being cultured. To minimize batch effects, samples were stained and sorted in pairs, one healthy donor with one patient per experiment. All of the isolated RNA was reverse transcribed with the High Capacity cDNA Reverse Transcription Kit, so expressed TCRB transcripts were sequenced. Deep immunoSEQ sequencing was applied to naive, central memory and regulatory T cell samples, giving an average of about 3.4 million total reads per sample. After sorted cells were lysed in RLT buffer, RNA was extracted with DNase-treated RNeasy Micro or Mini kits, with the choice depending on cell number. Each cell subset was processed separately to prevent cross-contamination, with patient and healthy donor samples processed together. The immunoSEQ multiplex PCR was used to amplify TCRB sequences from cDNA, yielding 87-bp fragments that span the CDR3 region. Amplicons were sequenced on the Illumina HiSeq platform. Regarding the original processing steps: PCR bias was computationally corrected using synthetic template baselines, reads within Hamming distance 2 were collapsed, and singletons that could not be merged were discarded. By aligning reads against IMGT, V, D and J genes, CDR3 length, and insertions or deletions at six rearrangement sites were assigned. Within each subset, clonotype counts were normalized to sorted cell number, and only after that were true diversity and Gini coefficients computed with the tcR R package. Repertoire sharing was quantified using the overlap coefficient calculated on TCRB nucleotide sequences. The source is immuneACCESS, and TCRdb retained only in-frame sequences with V and J called. Part of the clones is not carried over; for the studies checked, unresolved V genes explain less than half of this, and the remainder is unexplained. That table is the source of V, J and clone size, and D and trimming were worked out from the DNA. The table for this sample lists about 150,000 clones; around a tenth of them were counted only once. The top ten hold around 0.5% of the sample.

Of note for this clone: Its antigen target is currently unknown. The record has no base qualities; no much larger clone is one base away. Other DNA sequences in the same sample also yield this CDR3.

The cysteine opens and the phenylalanine closes a CDR3 of 15 amino acids. CDR3 DNA only is kept here, 45 bases in frame from base 1. V is cut back by 0 bases and J by 5 bases, with 4 bases in the junction unmatched. In the germline V gene, CDR1 corresponds to MNHEY and CDR2 to SVGAGI. The chain employs TRBV6-5 and TRBJ1-5; 7 nucleotides in the junction match TRBD1. Sequenced: central memory CD4+ T cells from blood. The TCR originated in a man aged 25 to 40 with type 1 diabetes. The CDR3 reads CASSYSRQGDQPQHF. The sequence in DNA is TGTGCCAGCAGTTACTCGAGACAGGGTGATCAGCCCCAGCATTTT.